The table lists the clone carrying this T cell receptor (beta chain) with a few counts. The sample comes from a study of T-cell memory formation after mild COVID-19. One entry per CDR3 protein, called by TCRdb with MiXCR from the 5' RACE reads. Of about 350,000 distinct CDR3 sequences detected, under 30% appear once; the ten largest clones hold roughly 14%. The CDR3 sequence is 11 residues long. Germline-derived CDR1 and CDR2 are DFQATT and SNEGSKA (reference sequence). Deletions cut 3 bases from V and 7 bases from J, with 7 bases between. Sequences were obtained from PBMCs or a T cell subset sorted from them (not recorded which). The sequence was collected from an adult woman who had mild COVID-19 (a few samples of this study predate the infection). Cell type and time point are not known. The rearrangement links TRBV20-1 to TRBJ2-1; D call uncertain. The CDR3 sequence: CSARTHNEQFF. The CDR3 bases are TGCAGTGCTAGGACTCATAATGAGCAGTTCTTC.